The subject of this entry is one T cell receptor (beta chain). This clone turned up a few times. The specificity of this receptor is unknown. No per-base quality is available; no much larger clone lies one base away. These data come from a study of blood T cell repertoires in COVID-19 (dated by TCRdb to the early 2020s). About the study as a whole: Collaborator samples came from the United States, Italy and Spain and covered acute and convalescent phases of COVID-19. The prospective study material was composed of cDNA or gDNA derived from T cells, B-cell-depleted T cells, or PBMCs. Where available, HLA class I and class II types were obtained from metadata supplied by the sample provider rather than from assay-based typing. Sample metadata almost always included a de-identified subject ID, COVID-19 status, age in years and sex. Deeply sampled blood TCRbeta repertoires from subjects exposed to, actively infected with, or recovered from COVID-19 were included in the dataset. The repertoires were made available in a free public database intended to serve as a resource for research on the immune response to SARS-CoV-2. The samples were drawn from the first 160 participants of the ongoing ImmuneRACE study and from 1,254 subjects provided by 6 global collaborators. The study at large found these results: Clinical and demographic metadata were provided uncurated, with the amount varying by source and participant.

Whole blood was collected in K2EDTA tubes by collaborating institutions according to the institutions' own protocols. For TCRbeta analysis, collaborators shipped samples as frozen whole blood, isolated PBMCs, or DNA extracted from either of those sample types. V is reduced by 1 base and J by 4 bases, leaving a spacing of 10 bases between them. From the cysteine up to the phenylalanine, the CDR3 has a length of 14 residues. Only CDR3 DNA is held: 42 bases, read in frame from base 1. CDR1 MNHNS and CDR2 SASEGT were looked up in the germline V gene. TCRbeta CDR3 regions were amplified from genomic DNA by means of the immunoSEQ Assay, a bias-controlled multiplex PCR. In the paper's pipeline: The number of nucleated cells in each sample was estimated from the amplification of reference gene primers within the assay. To quantify the absolute abundance of each unique TCRbeta CDR3 rearrangement, sequence reads were collapsed and filtered. For each sample, productive Simpson clonality was calculated as the square root of Simpson's diversity index across productive rearrangements. Held by TCRdb, this immuneACCESS table contains in-frame sequences only and omits some clones. Under half of the omission traces to an unresolved V gene where checked; the cause of the rest is unknown. V and J calls and clone size come straight from that table; D and trimming were deduced from the DNA. This sample holds 55,000 to 75,000 clones; more than 60% were observed only once. The ten biggest clones cover around 20% of the sample.

The TCR comes from a man aged 55-75 years with acute or convalescent COVID-19. Sequenced input: peripheral blood. This chain is built from TRBV6-1 and TRBJ1-2, with the D segment identity uncertain. For the CDR3, the sequence is CASSEGAASYGYTF. The bases are TGTGCCAGCAGTGAAGGTGCGGCTTCCTATGGCTACACCTTC.